This T cell receptor beta chain came from a study of blood T cell repertoires in COVID-19. Whole-study context: Samples of COVID-19 (acute and convalescent) were obtained from the United States, Italy and Spain.

CDR3 length: 15 residues. Germline CDR1 is SGHTS and CDR2 is YDEGEE. Unmatched junction bases numbered 6, after V lost 5 bases and J lost 2 bases. Only in-frame clones appear in the TCRdb table, and some are missing; sequencing was by immunoSEQ multiplex PCR. The table shows tens of thousands of clones, with over 75% occurring only once. J is TRBJ2-3 and V is TRBV5-8; 9 nucleotides agree with TRBD2. The receptor's source is a human donor in a cohort sampled during active COVID-19. Sequenced sample: peripheral blood. The CDR3 loop is CASRRLAENTDTQYF. In nucleotides, the CDR3 is TGTGCCAGCAGACGACTAGCGGAGAACACAGATACGCAGTATTTT.